Below, one T cell receptor (beta chain) is given with its context. Its specificity is not known. The sample belongs to a study of cytomegalovirus exposure and HLA in healthy donors. Notes on the study in general: According to a later analysis, most TCR beta chains associated with CMV appeared HLA-restricted.

It was with 60 Vbeta and 13 Jbeta primers that the PCR ran. Repertoires were generated with immunoSEQ multiplex PCR, while TCRdb's copy carries only in-frame clones and drops some. The profile covers tens of thousands of clones, with 65% to 80% appearing a single time and roughly a fifth taken by the ten largest. The CDR3 is made up of 13 amino acids. Germline assignment: CDR1 SGHTA and CDR2 FQGNSA. With 3 bases clipped from V and 9 bases from J, the junction kept 5 bases outside the gene matches. The clonotype comes from a man aged 35-49 years in good health and CMV-seropositive. The chain carries TRBV7-2 and TRBJ2-1; 7 bases match TRBD2. The specimen sequenced was PBMCs. The CDR3 DNA is TGTGCCAGCAGCTTTGGGGGGGGTGGTGAGCAGTTCTTC. Amino acid sequence: CASSFGGGGEQFF.